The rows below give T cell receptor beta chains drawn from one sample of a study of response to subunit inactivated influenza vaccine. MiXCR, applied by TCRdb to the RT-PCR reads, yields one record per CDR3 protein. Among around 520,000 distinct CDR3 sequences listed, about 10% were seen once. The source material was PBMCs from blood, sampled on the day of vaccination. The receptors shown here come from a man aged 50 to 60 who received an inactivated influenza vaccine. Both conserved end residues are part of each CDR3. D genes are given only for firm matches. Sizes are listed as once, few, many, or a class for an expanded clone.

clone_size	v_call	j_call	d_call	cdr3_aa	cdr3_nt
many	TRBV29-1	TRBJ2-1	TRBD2	CSVEESGKEQFF	TGCAGCGTTGAAGAAAGCGGGAAGGAGCAGTTCTTC
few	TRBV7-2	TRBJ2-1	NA	CASSLAIQGSNEQFF	TGTGCCAGCAGCTTAGCCATACAGGGTTCGAATGAGCAGTTCTTC
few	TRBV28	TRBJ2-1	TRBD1	CASSPGQVNNEQFF	TGTGCCAGCAGTCCAGGACAGGTGAACAATGAGCAGTTCTTC
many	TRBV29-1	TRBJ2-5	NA	CSVVPQGRNIETQYF	TGCAGCGTTGTACCACAGGGACGGAACATAGAGACCCAGTACTTC
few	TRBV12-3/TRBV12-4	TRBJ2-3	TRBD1	CASSLGDRGDF	TGTGCCAGCAGTCTGGGGGACAGGGGGGATTTT
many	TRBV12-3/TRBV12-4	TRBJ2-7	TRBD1	CASGTGAYEQYF	TGTGCCAGCGGGACAGGGGCCTACGAGCAGTACTTC
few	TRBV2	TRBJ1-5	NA	CASSGSGRNQPQHF	TGTGCCAGCAGTGGTTCCGGGCGCAATCAGCCCCAGCATTTT
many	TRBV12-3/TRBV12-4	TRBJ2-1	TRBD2	CASYLAGGLLGNEQFF	TGTGCCAGCTACTTAGCGGGGGGGCTTCTAGGCAATGAGCAGTTCTTC
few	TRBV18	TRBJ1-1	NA	CASSPRRYEAFF	TGTGCCAGCTCACCACGGCGGTATGAAGCTTTCTTT
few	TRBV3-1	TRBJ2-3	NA	CASSQGGGGTGASTDTQYF	TGTGCCAGCAGCCAAGGCGGGGGCGGGACAGGAGCCAGCACAGATACGCAGTATTTT